This T cell receptor (beta chain) was sequenced in a study of shared clonotypes between healthy human individuals. Findings and caveats of the study: The sharing of 5% to 6.5% of naive CD4 clonotypes was seen across a few donors. The study generally estimated greater richness for naive than memory subsets. Sampling involved blood alone; tissue repertoires likely differ. A reduction in generation probabilities was seen for non-shared clonotypes relative to those shared by all four donors.

Generated by immunoSEQ multiplex PCR, the TCRdb table keeps only in-frame clones and is missing some. Of around 640,000 clones in the sample, 90% to 97% were seen once. Worth noting for this clone: Its antigen is unidentified.

CDR3 length equals 13 residues. The V end lost 6 bases, the J end lost 4 bases, and 12 bases lay between the germline ends. The germline V gene has CDR1 SQVTM and CDR2 ANQGSEA. CD8 cells regarded as naive lacked CD45RO, were positively chosen for CCR7, and omitted terminally differentiated effector memory CD45RA+ cells. The sample consisted of naive CD8+ T cells sorted from blood. V usage is TRBV29-1 and J usage is TRBJ2-2; no definite D call. The clonotype was recovered from a woman younger than 45 in good health. The CDR3 here is CSVSNPATGELFF. DNA for the CDR3: TGCAGCGTATCAAACCCGGCCACCGGGGAGCTGTTTTTT.